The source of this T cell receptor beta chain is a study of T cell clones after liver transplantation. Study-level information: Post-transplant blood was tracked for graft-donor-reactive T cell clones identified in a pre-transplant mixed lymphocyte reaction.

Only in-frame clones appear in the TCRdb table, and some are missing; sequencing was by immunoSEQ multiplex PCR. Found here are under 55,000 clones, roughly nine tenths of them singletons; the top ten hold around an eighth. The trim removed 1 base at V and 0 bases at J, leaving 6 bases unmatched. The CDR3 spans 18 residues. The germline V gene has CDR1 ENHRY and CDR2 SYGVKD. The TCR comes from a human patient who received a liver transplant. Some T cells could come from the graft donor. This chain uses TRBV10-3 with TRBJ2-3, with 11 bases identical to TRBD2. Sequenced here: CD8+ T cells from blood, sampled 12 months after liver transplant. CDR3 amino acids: CAISEYPRTSGSTDTQYF. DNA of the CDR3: TGTGCCATCAGTGAGTATCCCCGGACTAGCGGGAGCACAGATACGCAGTATTTT.